This TCR beta chain was obtained from a study of STAT5B mutations in CD4+ large granular lymphocyte leukemia. Clones were read by immunoSEQ multiplex PCR, and TCRdb kept only the in-frame ones, dropping some. The sample lists about 35,000 clones, around 67% seen once, with under 2% in the top ten. V lost 0 bases to trimming and J lost 0 bases, with 10 bases between them. This CDR3 is 15 amino acids long. From germline, CDR1 is SGHRS and CDR2 YFSETQ. The J gene is TRBJ2-7, the V gene TRBV5-1, with D unresolved. This sequence was found in a human donor in good health. The sequenced material came from CD4+ T cells from blood buffy coats. CDR3 loop: CASSLGPPNSYEQYF. The CDR3 DNA follows: TGCGCCAGCAGCTTGGGACCACCGAACTCCTACGAGCAGTACTTC. The full variable domain, in which reference TRBV5-1 and TRBJ2-7 provide the parts outside the CDR3, is KAGVTQTPRYLIKTRGQQVTLSCSPISGHRSVSWYQQTPGQGLQFLFEYFSETQRNKGNFPGRFSGRQFSNSRSEMNVSTLELGDSALYLCASSLGPPNSYEQYFGPGTRLTVT.